These T cell receptor beta chains were read from a single sample in a study of blood T cell repertoires in COVID-19. Assay: immunoSEQ multiplex PCR; the TCRdb copy retains only in-frame clones and omits some. The sample includes 150,000 to 200,000 clones, around 77% of them seen just once. Sequencing used peripheral blood. These receptors all come from a man aged 55 to 70 with active or convalescent COVID-19. CDR3s include the opening cysteine and the closing phenylalanine or tryptophan. The order of the fields is J gene, V gene, clone size, CDR3 protein. Not all rows give a size; the values are once, few, many and, for expanded clones, a class.

TRBJ2-3	TRBV4-2	few	CASSQDTGGVSDTQYF
TRBJ1-2	TRBV30	-	CAWSVRQDYGYTF
TRBJ2-1	TRBV24-1	few	CATSDFSSGKGEQFF
TRBJ1-5	TRBV19	once	CASSLISTGGNHQPQHF
TRBJ1-5	TRBV4-3	-	CASSQDEGGYQPQHF
TRBJ1-5	TRBV6-2/TRBV6-3	-	CASSYDRSHQPQHF
TRBJ2-3	TRBV9	-	CASSGLAADTQYF
TRBJ1-4	TRBV6-5	-	CVSQADEKLFF
TRBJ1-2	TRBV5-4	once	CASSLNRGDYGYTF
TRBJ2-3	TRBV7-3	-	CASSLSGGRGTDTQYF
TRBJ2-1	TRBV2	few	CASSESGRLNEQFF
TRBJ2-7	TRBV5-1	-	CASRTGTGVGEQYF
TRBJ2-1	TRBV10-2	few	CASSASGSSYNEQFF
TRBJ2-5	TRBV7-2	-	CASSKHEETQYF
TRBJ2-7	TRBV12-3/TRBV12-4	-	CASSSGVSYEQYF